The 6 T cell receptor beta chains below all came from one sample that was sequenced in a study of T-cell memory formation after mild COVID-19. TCRdb re-called the 5' RACE reads through MiXCR, storing one row per CDR3 protein. Of about 600,000 distinct CDR3 sequences detected, 20% to 25% appear once; the ten largest clones hold roughly 8.3%. The sample taken for sequencing was PBMCs or a T cell subset sorted from them (not recorded which). The receptors were sampled from an adult woman who had mild COVID-19 (a few samples of this study predate the infection). Cell type and time point are not known.

The chain employs TRBV5-1 and TRBJ1-1, with 7 bases that match TRBD1. This CDR3 has 18 amino acids. Germline V gives CDR1 SGHRS, CDR2 YFSETQ. With 3 bases clipped from V and 4 bases from J, the junction kept 18 bases outside the gene matches. The CDR3 loop reads CASSSPRDSSPGTTEAFF. The DNA for the CDR3 is TGCGCCAGCAGCTCACCTCGGGACAGTTCCCCCGGGACCACTGAAGCTTTCTTT.

At least ten counts were recorded for this clonotype. The chain uses TRBV7-9 and TRBJ2-7; 8 positions agree with TRBD1. Germline V gene data show CDR1 as SEHNR and CDR2 as FQNEAQ (reference sequence). Trimming at V came to 1 base and at J to 5 bases, leaving 1 base not matched to a gene. The CDR3 covers 13 residues. The CDR3 region is CASSLGRGHEQYF. The CDR3 DNA reads TGTGCCAGCAGCTTAGGCAGGGGGCACGAGCAGTACTTC.

The rearrangement joins TRBV6-1 to TRBJ1-5, with 7 positions matching TRBD1. Trimming took 3 bases from V and 1 from J; bases not matched to a gene: 3. Germline V gives CDR1 MNHNS, CDR2 SASEGT. The CDR3 spans 15 residues. CDR3 sequence reads: CASSEGQKSNQPQHF. The CDR3, as DNA: TGTGCCAGCAGTGAGGGACAGAAGAGCAATCAGCCCCAGCATTTT.

This clonotype was detected only a few times. The chain uses TRBV12-3 or TRBV12-4 and TRBJ2-7, with 8 bases fitting TRBD1. V lost 5 bases to trimming and J lost 1 base; unmatched junction nucleotides: 7. The CDR3 consists of 15 residues. CDR3 residues: CASSPQTGGSYEQYF. CDR3 coding DNA: TGTGCCAGCAGTCCTCAAACAGGGGGATCCTACGAGCAGTACTTC.

The chain uses TRBV4-1 and TRBJ1-1; 10 bases line up with TRBD1. The length of the CDR3 is 16 residues. The J segment lost 3 bases and the V segment lost 3 bases, leaving 7 bases of the junction unmatched. The germline gives CDR1 MGHRA, CDR2 YSYEKL. The CDR3 bases are TGCGCCAGCAGCCAGGGGACAGGGGAGGGGGACACTGAAGCTTTCTTT. Its translation is CASSQGTGEGDTEAFF.

This chain joins TRBV7-6 and TRBJ2-2, with TRBD1 identical over 8 bases. V gave up 5 bases and J gave up 4 bases; unmatched junction bases: 6. Germline loops: CDR1 SGHVS, CDR2 FNYEAQ. The CDR3 has 15 amino acids. CDR3 loop: CASSPITGGTGELFF. The CDR3 DNA follows: TGTGCCAGCAGCCCAATCACAGGGGGCACCGGGGAGCTGTTTTTT.